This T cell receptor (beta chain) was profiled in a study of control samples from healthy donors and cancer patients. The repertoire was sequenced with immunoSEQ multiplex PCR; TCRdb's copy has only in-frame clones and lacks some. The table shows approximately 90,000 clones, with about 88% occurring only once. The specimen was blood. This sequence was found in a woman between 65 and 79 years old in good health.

The CDR3 protein is CASSPAPIAGTGELFF. CDR3 DNA sequence: TGTGCCAGCAGCCCTGCTCCGATAGCGGGCACCGGGGAGCTGTTTTTT. This chain joins TRBV5-4 and TRBJ2-2; 7 positions match TRBD2. This CDR3 region has 16 residues. Germline CDR1 and CDR2: SGHNT and YYREEE (reference sequence). The junction had 10 bases not matched to a gene; V was cut back by 4 bases and J by 4 bases.